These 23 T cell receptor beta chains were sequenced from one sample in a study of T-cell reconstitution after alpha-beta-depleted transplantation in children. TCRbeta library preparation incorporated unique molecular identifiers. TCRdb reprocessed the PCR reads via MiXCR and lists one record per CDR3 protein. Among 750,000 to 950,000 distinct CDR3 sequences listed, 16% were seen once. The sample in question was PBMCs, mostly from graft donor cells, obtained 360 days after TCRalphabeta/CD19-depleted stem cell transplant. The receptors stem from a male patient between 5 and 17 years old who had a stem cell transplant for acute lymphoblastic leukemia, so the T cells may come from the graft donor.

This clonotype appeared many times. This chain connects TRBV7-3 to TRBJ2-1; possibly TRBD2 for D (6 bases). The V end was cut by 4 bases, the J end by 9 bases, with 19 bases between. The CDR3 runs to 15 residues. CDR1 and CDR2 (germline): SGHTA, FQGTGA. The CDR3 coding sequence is TGTGCCAGCAGCTCCACTCACTGGAGGGGCGGTGAGCAGTTCTTC. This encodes CASSSTHWRGGEQFF.

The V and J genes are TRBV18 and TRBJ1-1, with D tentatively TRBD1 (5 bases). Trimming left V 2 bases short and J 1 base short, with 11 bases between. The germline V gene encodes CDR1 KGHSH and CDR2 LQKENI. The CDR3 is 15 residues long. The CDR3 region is CASSPTLRGNTEAFF. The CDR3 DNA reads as TGTGCCAGCTCACCAACCCTGAGGGGGAACACTGAAGCTTTCTTT.

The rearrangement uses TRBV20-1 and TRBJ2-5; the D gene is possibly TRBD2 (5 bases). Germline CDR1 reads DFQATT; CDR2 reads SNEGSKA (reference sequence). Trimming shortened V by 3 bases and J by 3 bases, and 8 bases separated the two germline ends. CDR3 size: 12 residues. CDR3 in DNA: TGCAGTGCTAGTGTGGGAGAAGAGACCCAGTACTTC. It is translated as CSASVGEETQYF.

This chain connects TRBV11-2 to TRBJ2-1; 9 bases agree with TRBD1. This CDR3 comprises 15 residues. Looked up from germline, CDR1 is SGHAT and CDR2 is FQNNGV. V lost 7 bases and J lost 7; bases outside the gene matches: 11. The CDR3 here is CASNRDREGRNEQFF. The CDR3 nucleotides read TGTGCCAGCAATCGGGACAGGGAGGGTCGGAATGAGCAGTTCTTC.

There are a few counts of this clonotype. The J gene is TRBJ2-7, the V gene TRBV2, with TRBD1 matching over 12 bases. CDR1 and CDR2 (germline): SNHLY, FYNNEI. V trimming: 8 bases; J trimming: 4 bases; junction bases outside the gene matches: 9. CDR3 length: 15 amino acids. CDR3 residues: CASSNRDRGQYEQYF. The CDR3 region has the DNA TGTGCCAGCTCAAACCGGGACAGGGGGCAGTACGAGCAGTACTTC. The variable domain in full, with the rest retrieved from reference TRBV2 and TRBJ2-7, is EPEVTQTPSHQVTQMGQEVILRCVPISNHLYFYWYRQILGQKVEFLVSFYNNEISEKSEIFDDQFSVERPDGSNFTLKIRSTKLEDSAMYFCASSNRDRGQYEQYFGPGTRLTVT.

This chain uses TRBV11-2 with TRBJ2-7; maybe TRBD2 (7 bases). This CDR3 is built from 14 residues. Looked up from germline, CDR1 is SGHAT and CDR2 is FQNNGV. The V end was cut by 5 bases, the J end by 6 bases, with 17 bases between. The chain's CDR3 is CASSLIRGAAEQYF. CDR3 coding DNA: TGTGCCAGCAGCCTTATCCGGGGGGCGGCCGAGCAGTACTTC. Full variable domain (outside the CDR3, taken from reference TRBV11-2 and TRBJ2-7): EAGVAQSPRYKIIEKRQSVAFWCNPISGHATLYWYQQILGQGPKLLIQFQNNGVVDDSQLPKDRFSAERLKGVDSTLKIQPAKLEDSAVYLCASSLIRGAAEQYFGPGTRLTVT.

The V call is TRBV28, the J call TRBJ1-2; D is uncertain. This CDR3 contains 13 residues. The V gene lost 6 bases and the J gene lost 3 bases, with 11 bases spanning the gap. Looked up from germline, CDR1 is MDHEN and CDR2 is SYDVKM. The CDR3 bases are TGTGCCAGCAGCTACGGGGTAGACTATGGCTACACCTTC. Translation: CASSYGVDYGYTF.

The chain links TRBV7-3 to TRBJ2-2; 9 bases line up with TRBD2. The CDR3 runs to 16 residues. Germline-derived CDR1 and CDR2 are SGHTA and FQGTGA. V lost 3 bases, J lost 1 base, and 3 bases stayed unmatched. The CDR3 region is CASSFPSGVNTGELFF. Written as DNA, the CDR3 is TGTGCCAGCAGCTTCCCTAGCGGGGTGAACACCGGGGAGCTGTTTTTT.

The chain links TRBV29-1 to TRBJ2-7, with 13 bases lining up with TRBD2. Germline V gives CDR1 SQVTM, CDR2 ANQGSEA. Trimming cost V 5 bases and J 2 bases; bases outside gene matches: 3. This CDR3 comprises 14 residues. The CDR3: CSVRGTSGAYEQYF. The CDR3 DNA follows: TGCAGCGTTCGTGGGACTAGCGGGGCCTACGAGCAGTACTTC.

The CDR3 sequence is CASSDLNSPLHF. The CDR3 region has the DNA TGTGCCAGCAGTGATTTGAATTCACCCCTCCACTTT. The rearrangement uses TRBV25-1 and TRBJ1-6, with unresolved D. Germline V lookup: CDR1 MGHDK, CDR2 SYGVNS. The CDR3 extends over 12 amino acids. V was shortened by 3 bases and J by 7 bases, with 4 bases between the two germline ends.

The CDR3 DNA reads TGTGCCAGCAGTGATCAGGGCGGGGCCCCCCCGGAGCAGTACTTC. Amino acids: CASSDQGGAPPEQYF. The chain is built from TRBV2 and TRBJ2-7; D might be TRBD2 (6 bases). Germline-derived CDR1 and CDR2 are SNHLY and FYNNEI. Trimming took 3 bases from V and 7 from J, leaving 19 bases between them. The CDR3 runs 15 residues.

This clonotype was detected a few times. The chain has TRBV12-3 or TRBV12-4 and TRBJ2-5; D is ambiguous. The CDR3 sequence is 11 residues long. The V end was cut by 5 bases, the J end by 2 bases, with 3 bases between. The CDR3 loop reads CASSMQETQYF. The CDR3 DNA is TGTGCCAGCAGTATGCAAGAGACCCAGTACTTC.

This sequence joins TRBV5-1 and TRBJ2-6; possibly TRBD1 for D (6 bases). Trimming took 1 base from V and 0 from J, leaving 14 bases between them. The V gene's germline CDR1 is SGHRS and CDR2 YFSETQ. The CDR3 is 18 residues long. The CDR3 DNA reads TGCGCCAGCAGCTTGAGGACAGCGCATCGCTCTGGGGCCAACGTCCTGACTTTC. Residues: CASSLRTAHRSGANVLTF.

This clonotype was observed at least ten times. The CDR3 loop is CASSWGLYTGELFF. For the CDR3, the DNA is TGTGCCAGCAGTTGGGGTCTCTACACCGGGGAGCTGTTTTTT. This rearrangement joins TRBV28 to TRBJ2-2, with D uncertain. This CDR3 is 14 amino acids long. Germline V lookup: CDR1 MDHEN, CDR2 SYDVKM. V was shortened by 4 bases and J by 3 bases, with 9 bases between the two germline ends. The entire variable domain, with the rest obtained from reference TRBV28 and TRBJ2-2, is as follows: DVKVTQSSRYLVKRTGEKVFLECVQDMDHENMFWYRQDPGLGLRLIYFSYDVKMKEKGDIPEGYSVSREKKERFSLILESASTNQTSMYLCASSWGLYTGELFFGEGSRLTVL.

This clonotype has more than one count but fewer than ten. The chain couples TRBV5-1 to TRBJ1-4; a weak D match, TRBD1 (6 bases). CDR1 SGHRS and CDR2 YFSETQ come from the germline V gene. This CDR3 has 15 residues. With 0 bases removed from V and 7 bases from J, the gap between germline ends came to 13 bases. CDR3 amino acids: CASSLAGGRSEKLFF. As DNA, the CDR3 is TGCGCCAGCAGCTTGGCGGGGGGCCGGAGTGAAAAACTGTTTTTT.

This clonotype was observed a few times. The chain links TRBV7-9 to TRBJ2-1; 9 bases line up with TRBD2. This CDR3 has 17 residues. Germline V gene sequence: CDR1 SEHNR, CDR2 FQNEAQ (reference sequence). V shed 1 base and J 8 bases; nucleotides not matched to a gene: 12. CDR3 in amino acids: CASSLGLGVAGAHEQFF. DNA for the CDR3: TGTGCCAGCAGCTTAGGTCTGGGAGTAGCGGGAGCCCATGAGCAGTTCTTC.

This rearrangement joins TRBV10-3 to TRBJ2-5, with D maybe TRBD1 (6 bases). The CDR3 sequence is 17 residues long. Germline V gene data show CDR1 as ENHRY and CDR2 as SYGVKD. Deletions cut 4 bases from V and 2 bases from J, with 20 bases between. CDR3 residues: CAISGGPGHILQETQYF. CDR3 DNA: TGTGCCATCAGTGGCGGGCCGGGACACATTCTTCAAGAGACCCAGTACTTC.

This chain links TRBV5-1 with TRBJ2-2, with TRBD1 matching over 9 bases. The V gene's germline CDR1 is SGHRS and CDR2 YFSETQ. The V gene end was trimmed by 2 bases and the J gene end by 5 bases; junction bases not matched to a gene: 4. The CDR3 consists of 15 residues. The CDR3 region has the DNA TGCGCCAGCAGCTTTTGGACAGGGGAAACCGGGGAGCTGTTTTTT. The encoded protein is CASSFWTGETGELFF.

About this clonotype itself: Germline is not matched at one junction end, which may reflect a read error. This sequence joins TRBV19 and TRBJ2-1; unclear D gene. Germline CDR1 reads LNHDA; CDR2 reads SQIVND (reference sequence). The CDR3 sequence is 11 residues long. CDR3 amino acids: CASMERDEQFF. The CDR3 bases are TGTGCCAGTATGGAGCGTGATGAGCAGTTTTTC.

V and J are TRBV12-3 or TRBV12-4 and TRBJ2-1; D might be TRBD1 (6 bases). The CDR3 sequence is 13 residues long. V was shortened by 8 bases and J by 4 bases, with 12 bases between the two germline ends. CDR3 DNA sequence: TGTGCCAGCGGTTGGACAGTGTACAATGAGCAGTTCTTC. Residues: CASGWTVYNEQFF.

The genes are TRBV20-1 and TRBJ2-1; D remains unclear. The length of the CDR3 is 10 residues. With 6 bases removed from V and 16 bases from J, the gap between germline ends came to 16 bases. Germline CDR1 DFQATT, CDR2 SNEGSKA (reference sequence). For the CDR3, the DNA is TGCAGTGCGACGAAGCTGCGGATCTTCTTC. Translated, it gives CSATKLRIFF.

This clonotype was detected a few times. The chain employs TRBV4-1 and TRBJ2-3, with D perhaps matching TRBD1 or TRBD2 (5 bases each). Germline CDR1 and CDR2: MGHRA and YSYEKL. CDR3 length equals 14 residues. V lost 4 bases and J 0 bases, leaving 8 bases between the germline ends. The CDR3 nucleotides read TGCGCCAGCAGCCCAGAGGGGAGCACAGATACGCAGTATTTT. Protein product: CASSPEGSTDTQYF.

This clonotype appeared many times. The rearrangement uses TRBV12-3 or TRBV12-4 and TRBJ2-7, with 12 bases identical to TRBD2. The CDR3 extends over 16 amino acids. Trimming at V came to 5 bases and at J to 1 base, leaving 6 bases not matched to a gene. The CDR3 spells CASSNGLAGPSYEQYF. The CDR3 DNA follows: TGTGCCAGCAGTAACGGACTAGCGGGACCATCCTACGAGCAGTACTTC.